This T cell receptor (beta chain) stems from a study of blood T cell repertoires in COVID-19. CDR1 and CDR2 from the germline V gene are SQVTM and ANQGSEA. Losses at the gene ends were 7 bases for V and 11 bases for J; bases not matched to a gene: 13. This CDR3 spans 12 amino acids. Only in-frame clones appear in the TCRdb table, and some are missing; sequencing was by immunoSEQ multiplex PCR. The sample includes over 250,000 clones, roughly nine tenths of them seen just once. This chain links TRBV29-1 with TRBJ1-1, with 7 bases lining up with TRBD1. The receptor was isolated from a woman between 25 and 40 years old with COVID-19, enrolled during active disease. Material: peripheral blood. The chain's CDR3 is CSALTGNSNAFF. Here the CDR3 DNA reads TGCAGCGCCTTGACAGGGAACTCGAATGCTTTCTTT.